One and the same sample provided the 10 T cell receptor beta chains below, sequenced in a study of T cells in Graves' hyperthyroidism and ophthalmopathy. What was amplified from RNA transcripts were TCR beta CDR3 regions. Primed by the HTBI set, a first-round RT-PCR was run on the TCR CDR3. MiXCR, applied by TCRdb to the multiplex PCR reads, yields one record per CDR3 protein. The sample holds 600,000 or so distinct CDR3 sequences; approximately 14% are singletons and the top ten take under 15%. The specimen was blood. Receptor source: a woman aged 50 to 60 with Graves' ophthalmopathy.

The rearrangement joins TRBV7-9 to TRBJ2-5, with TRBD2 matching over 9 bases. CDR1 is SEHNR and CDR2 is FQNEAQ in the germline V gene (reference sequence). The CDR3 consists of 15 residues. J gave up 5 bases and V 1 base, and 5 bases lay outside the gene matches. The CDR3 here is CASSLVGLAGETQYF. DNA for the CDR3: TGTGCCAGCAGCTTAGTGGGACTAGCCGGGGAGACCCAGTACTTC.

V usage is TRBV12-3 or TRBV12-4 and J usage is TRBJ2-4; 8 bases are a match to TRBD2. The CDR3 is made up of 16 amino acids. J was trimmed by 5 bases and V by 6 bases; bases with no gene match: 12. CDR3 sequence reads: CASSLVAGSVQNIQYF. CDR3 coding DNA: TGTGCCAGCAGCCTAGTAGCGGGATCCGTCCAAAACATTCAGTACTTC.

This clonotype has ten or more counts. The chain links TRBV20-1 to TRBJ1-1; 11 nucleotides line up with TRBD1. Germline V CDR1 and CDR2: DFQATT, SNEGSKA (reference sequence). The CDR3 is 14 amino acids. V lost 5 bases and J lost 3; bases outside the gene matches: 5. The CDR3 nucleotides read TGCAGTGCTCGGGGGGACAGGGGGGACACTGAAGCTTTCTTT. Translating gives CSARGDRGDTEAFF.

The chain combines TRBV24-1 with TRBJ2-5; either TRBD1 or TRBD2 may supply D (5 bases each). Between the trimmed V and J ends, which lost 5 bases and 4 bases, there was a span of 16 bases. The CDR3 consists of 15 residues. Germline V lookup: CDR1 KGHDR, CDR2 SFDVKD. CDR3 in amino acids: CATSAQGRMGETQYF. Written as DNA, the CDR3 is TGTGCCACCAGTGCCCAGGGACGGATGGGAGAGACCCAGTACTTC.

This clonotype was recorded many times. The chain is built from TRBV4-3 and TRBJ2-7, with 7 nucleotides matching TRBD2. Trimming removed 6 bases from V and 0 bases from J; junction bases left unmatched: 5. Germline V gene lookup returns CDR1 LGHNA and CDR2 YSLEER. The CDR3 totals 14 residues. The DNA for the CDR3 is TGCGCCAGCAGGTCCGGGACTAACTCCTACGAGCAGTACTTC. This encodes CASRSGTNSYEQYF.

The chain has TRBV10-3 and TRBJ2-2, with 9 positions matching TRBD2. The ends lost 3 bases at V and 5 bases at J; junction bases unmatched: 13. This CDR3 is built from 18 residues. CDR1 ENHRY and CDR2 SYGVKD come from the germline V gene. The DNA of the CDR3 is TGTGCCATCAGTGAAACGGCGGGTAGCGGGAGAAAGACCGGGGAGCTGTTTTTT. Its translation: CAISETAGSGRKTGELFF.

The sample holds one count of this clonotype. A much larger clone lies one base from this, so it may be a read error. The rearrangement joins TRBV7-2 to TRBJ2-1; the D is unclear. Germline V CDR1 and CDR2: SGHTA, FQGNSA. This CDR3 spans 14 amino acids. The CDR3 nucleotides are TGTGCCAGCAGCTTATTTGAGAACTACAATAAGCAGTTCTTC. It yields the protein CASSLFENYNKQFF.

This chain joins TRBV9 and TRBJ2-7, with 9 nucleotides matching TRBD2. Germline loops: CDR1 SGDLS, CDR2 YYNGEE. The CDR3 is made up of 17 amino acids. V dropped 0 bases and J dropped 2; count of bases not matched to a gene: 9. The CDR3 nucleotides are TGTGCCAGCAGCGTAGTAATGGCGGGAGGGACTCCCTACGAGCAGTACTTC. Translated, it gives CASSVVMAGGTPYEQYF.

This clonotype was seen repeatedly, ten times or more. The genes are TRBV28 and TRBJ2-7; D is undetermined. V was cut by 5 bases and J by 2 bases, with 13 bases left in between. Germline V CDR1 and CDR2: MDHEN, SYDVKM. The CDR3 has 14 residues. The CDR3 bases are TGTGCCAGCAGTCCCCATAGGGCACCCTACGAGCAGTACTTC. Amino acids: CASSPHRAPYEQYF.

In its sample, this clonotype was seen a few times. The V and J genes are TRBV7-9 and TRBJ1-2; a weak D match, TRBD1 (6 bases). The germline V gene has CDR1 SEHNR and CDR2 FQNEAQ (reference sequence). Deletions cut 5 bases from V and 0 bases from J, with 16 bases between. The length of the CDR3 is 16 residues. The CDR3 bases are TGTGCCAGCAGCCCCGGGGGGGCCCAAGCTAACTATGGCTACACCTTC. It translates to CASSPGGAQANYGYTF.